Listed below are T cell receptor beta chains from one sample, sequenced in a study of spatial heterogeneity in lung cancer. From the 5' RACE reads, TCRdb called clonotypes with MiXCR, one entry per CDR3 protein. The sample includes roughly 110,000 distinct CDR3 sequences, less than 14% of them seen just once. Specimen: PBMCs, collected at follow-up. These receptors were obtained from a female donor with early-stage non-small cell lung cancer. The CDR3 runs from the conserved cysteine through the conserved F or W. A D gene is named only where the DNA matches it firmly. Size tells how often a clone was seen (once, few, many) or the class of an expanded clone, and some rows leave it out.

clone size,J gene,D gene,V gene,CDR3 protein,CDR3 DNA
few,TRBJ1-1,-,TRBV29-1,CSVDFGAQYTEAFF,TGCAGCGTTGATTTCGGGGCCCAATACACTGAAGCTTTCTTT
-,TRBJ1-2,-,TRBV12-3/TRBV12-4,CASSRDTLYGYTF,TGTGCCAGCAGTAGGGACACCCTCTATGGCTACACCTTC
-,TRBJ1-2,-,TRBV3-1,CASSQAPGALSGYTF,TGTGCCAGCAGCCAAGCGCCAGGCGCCCTGTCGGGCTACACCTTC
-,TRBJ2-1,TRBD1,TRBV7-2,CASSKNRGNEQFF,TGTGCCAGCAGCAAAAACAGGGGCAATGAGCAGTTCTTC
few,TRBJ2-3,-,TRBV10-3,CAINPGLDTDTQYF,TGTGCCATCAACCCGGGCCTCGACACAGATACGCAGTATTTT
-,TRBJ2-1,TRBD2,TRBV29-1,CSVGLSASGRGEQFF,TGCAGCGTTGGTCTCTCGGCTAGCGGGAGGGGTGAGCAGTTCTTC
many,TRBJ2-1,TRBD1,TRBV29-1,CSVVPGQGAGEQFF,TGCAGCGTTGTGCCCGGACAGGGGGCGGGGGAGCAGTTCTTC
few,TRBJ2-1,TRBD2,TRBV4-2,CASSQLALAGEMDEQFF,TGTGCCAGCAGCCAACTAGCCTTAGCGGGAGAGATGGATGAGCAGTTCTTC
few,TRBJ2-5,-,TRBV19,CASSSRQDFYQETQYF,TGTGCCAGTAGTTCCCGACAGGACTTTTACCAAGAGACCCAGTACTTC
few,TRBJ1-1,-,TRBV11-2,CASSLELTGAEAFF,TGTGCCAGCAGCTTAGAGCTTACGGGGGCTGAAGCTTTCTTT
-,TRBJ2-7,TRBD1,TRBV28,CASRRTGAFEQYF,TGTGCCAGCAGGAGGACAGGGGCGTTCGAGCAGTACTTC
many,TRBJ2-3,TRBD1,TRBV5-1,CASSLGQGSTDTQYF,TGTGCCAGCAGTTTAGGACAGGGATCCACAGATACGCAGTATTTT
many,TRBJ2-7,-,TRBV9,CASSVEQGGEQYF,TGTGCCAGCAGCGTAGAACAGGGAGGAGAGCAGTACTTC
-,TRBJ2-5,-,TRBV11-2,CASSFAAETQYF,TGTGCCAGCAGCTTTGCCGCAGAGACCCAGTACTTC
few,TRBJ2-7,TRBD2,TRBV6-1,CASSVSSGRSRYEQYF,TGTGCCAGCAGTGTTTCGAGCGGGAGGTCCAGGTACGAGCAGTACTTC
many,TRBJ2-3,-,TRBV30,CAGAGFFNTQYF,TGTGCCGGAGCGGGTTTCTTCAATACGCAGTATTTT
once,TRBJ1-2,TRBD1,TRBV28,CASSAPDRDYGYTF,TGTGCCAGCAGTGCGCCCGACAGGGACTATGGCTACACCTTC
many,TRBJ2-5,-,TRBV7-9,CASSLVTATQETQYF,TGTGCCAGCAGCTTAGTGACAGCTACTCAAGAGACCCAGTACTTC
-,TRBJ1-4,TRBD1,TRBV20-1,CSARLGQENEKLFF,TGCAGTGCACGCCTGGGACAGGAAAATGAAAAACTGTTTTTT
-,TRBJ2-4,-,TRBV2,CASKPGVENIQYF,TGTGCCAGCAAACCGGGAGTGGAAAACATTCAGTACTTC
few,TRBJ2-7,TRBD2,TRBV5-1,CASSLSRGAYEQYF,TGCGCCAGCAGCTTGTCGCGGGGGGCCTACGAGCAGTACTTC
few,TRBJ2-1,-,TRBV7-9,CASSSGETYNEQFF,TGTGCCAGCAGCTCCGGGGAAACCTACAATGAGCAGTTCTTC
many,TRBJ2-3,-,TRBV20-1,CSARDLTGYTDTQYF,TGCAGTGCTAGAGATCTCACGGGATACACAGATACGCAGTATTTT
-,TRBJ2-6,-,TRBV7-3,CASSLTRGANVLTF,TGTGCCAGCAGCCTGACGAGAGGGGCCAACGTCCTGACTTTC
-,TRBJ1-3,-,TRBV29-1,CSVIGVTGNTIYF,TGCAGCGTTATAGGGGTAACTGGAAACACCATATATTTT
-,TRBJ2-1,TRBD1,TRBV5-1,CASSLAGQAGSEQFF,TGCGCCAGCAGCTTGGCGGGACAGGCGGGAAGCGAGCAGTTCTTC
many,TRBJ2-1,TRBD1,TRBV6-2/TRBV6-3,CASSYAGQGYNEQFF,TGTGCCAGCAGTTACGCGGGACAGGGCTACAATGAGCAGTTCTTC
-,TRBJ2-1,TRBD2,TRBV7-9,CASSFRREGLEQFF,TGTGCCAGCAGCTTCCGGCGGGAGGGCCTTGAGCAGTTCTTC
-,TRBJ2-7,-,TRBV11-2,CASRHISRREQYF,TGTGCCAGCAGACATATTTCCCGGCGCGAGCAGTACTTC
many,TRBJ2-5,-,TRBV29-1,CSVEGLFQETQYF,TGCAGCGTTGAAGGGCTATTCCAAGAGACCCAGTACTTC
few,TRBJ2-1,-,TRBV5-6,CASSLGRDEQFF,TGTGCCAGCAGCTTGGGGAGGGATGAGCAGTTCTTC
-,TRBJ2-1,TRBD2,TRBV19,CASSRTSGTRSDEQFF,TGTGCCAGTAGTAGGACTAGCGGAACCAGGTCCGATGAGCAGTTCTTC
many,TRBJ2-5,-,TRBV18,CASSPPQRYQETQYF,TGTGCCAGCTCACCACCGCAGCGCTACCAAGAGACCCAGTACTTC
-,TRBJ2-7,-,TRBV6-9,CASSSLPLDPHYEQYF,TGTGCCAGCAGTTCCCTCCCTCTGGACCCGCACTACGAGCAGTACTTC
-,TRBJ2-1,TRBD2,TRBV12-3/TRBV12-4,CASSRTSGRAYEQFF,TGTGCCAGCAGTCGGACTAGCGGGAGGGCTTATGAGCAGTTCTTC
-,TRBJ1-3,-,TRBV9,CASSVGVGGQTGNTIYF,TGTGCCAGCAGCGTAGGGGTTGGAGGACAAACTGGAAACACCATATATTTT
-,TRBJ2-7,TRBD2,TRBV28,CASNQGGDGDYEQYF,TGTGCCAGCAACCAGGGAGGGGACGGAGACTACGAGCAGTACTTC